Sequencing of this T cell receptor beta chain was carried out in a study of T cell changes during pregnancy in multiple sclerosis (dated by TCRdb to between 2019 and 2020). Concerning the study at large: Changes in the T cell repertoire over the course of pregnancy were examined in this study in women with multiple sclerosis.

The library came from the immunoSEQ multiplex PCR assay. Sourced from immuneACCESS, this table was stored by TCRdb with only in-frame sequences that have V and J called. A share of the clones is absent; for the studies checked, an unresolved V gene accounts for under half, and the remainder has no known explanation. This sample has roughly 77,000 clones in its table, and around nine tenths of those were observed once. The ten largest clones add up to less than 2% of the sample. The CDR3 runs 14 residues from the cysteine to the phenylalanine. Only the CDR3 portion is preserved as DNA: 42 bases, with reading frame beginning at the first base. V and J are truncated by 1 base and 4 bases respectively, leaving an intervening sequence of 9 bases. The germline V gene gives CDR1 as SGHTA and CDR2 as FQGTGA. This clone was counted once. Its binding antigen is unknown. No much larger clonotype is one base removed from it; base qualities were not supplied.

Sequences were derived from peripheral blood, sampled in the second trimester of pregnancy. This sequence was found in a female donor with multiple sclerosis, enrolled in a pregnancy study. The chain employs TRBV7-3 and TRBJ2-3; matching of 5 bases hints at TRBD2 as the D gene. The base sequence is TGTGCCAGCAGCTTAAGAGAGGGCCCAGATACGCAGTATTTT. The encoded protein is CASSLREGPDTQYF.